This is a list of T cell receptor beta chains from one sample in a study of technical replicates of blood from a handful of donors. Assay used: immunoSEQ multiplex PCR; TCRdb lists only in-frame clones, some missing. The sample yields approximately 100,000 clones, roughly 95% seen once. Input material: T cells isolated from PBMCs. The receptors here all came from a human donor in good health. The CDR3 runs from the conserved cysteine through the conserved F or W. The D gene is left open where the match is weak. Size is stated for part of the rows, as once, few or many counts, or as a class when the clone is expanded.

. . 12 TRBJ2-2 TRBV6-1 TGTGCCAGCACCCTCCTCACCGGGGAGCTGTTTTTT CASTLLTGELFF
. . 16 TRBJ1-3 TRBV7-6 TGTGCCAGCAGCTTAGGGACAGTTCTCTCTGGAAACACCATATATTTT CASSLGTVLSGNTIYF
. . 18 TRBJ2-5 TRBV5-6 TGTGCCAGCAGCTCCCCCAACCTTATTACTGGTGGCCAAGAGACCCAGTACTTC CASSSPNLITGGQETQYF
. TRBD1 16 TRBJ1-1 TRBV19 TGTGCCAGTAGTATTTTCAGGGGGCGGAAGGACACTGAAGCTTTCTTT CASSIFRGRKDTEAFF
once . 13 TRBJ2-5 TRBV6-5 TGTGCCAGCAGAGACTGGGGCCTGGAGACCCAGTACTTC CASRDWGLETQYF
. . 18 TRBJ2-1 TRBV27 TGTGCCAGCAGTTTATCGTCGGCGGCGGGATTCACCTACAATGAGCAGTTCTTC CASSLSSAAGFTYNEQFF
. TRBD2 19 TRBJ2-5 TRBV29-1 TGCAGCGTTGAGGGACTAGCGGGAGGGCCTCGTGAGTACCAAGAGACCCAGTACTTC CSVEGLAGGPREYQETQYF
. . 16 TRBJ2-1 TRBV7-9 TGTGCCAGCAGGGGCCAGCGGTCTATTTCCTACAATGAGCAGTTCTTC CASRGQRSISYNEQFF
. TRBD1 17 TRBJ2-1 TRBV7-3 TGTGCCAGCAGCCCAACCGCCTTACAGGGGGCGAAAAATGAGCAGTTCTTC CASSPTALQGAKNEQFF
. TRBD1 15 TRBJ1-5 TRBV5-1 TGCGCCAGCAGCATGGAGACAGGGGTGGGACAGCCCCAGCATTTT CASSMETGVGQPQHF
. . 17 TRBJ1-5 TRBV4-1 TGCGCCAGCAGCCAAGCCCCGCATACTATTAGCAATCAGCCCCAGCATTTT CASSQAPHTISNQPQHF
. TRBD1 14 TRBJ2-7 TRBV5-1 TGCGCCAGCAGCCCGGGGACAGGGTTGTACGAGCAGTACTTC CASSPGTGLYEQYF
. TRBD1 15 TRBJ2-2 TRBV19 TGTGCCAGTAGTCTACAGGGGGGTGCCACCGGGGAGCTGTTTTTT CASSLQGGATGELFF
. . 21 TRBJ1-6 TRBV12-5 TGTGCTAGTGGTTTGGTACTTCCCCCGGTGGTGGGAGTCTCCTATAATTCACCCCTCCACTTT CASGLVLPPVVGVSYNSPLHF
once TRBD1 14 TRBJ1-6 TRBV6-5 TGTGCCAGCAGCCCGACAGGGTGGGATTCACCCCTCCACTTT CASSPTGWDSPLHF
. . 13 TRBJ2-5 TRBV28 TGTGCCAGCAGTTTGGGCCAGGAAGTGTCCCAGTACTTC CASSLGQEVSQYF
. . 17 TRBJ1-5 TRBV6-1 TGTGCCAGCAGTGAAGCTCTCGTAGGGGGTCGGCCTCAGCCCCAGCATTTT CASSEALVGGRPQPQHF
. . 12 TRBJ2-2 TRBV19 TGTGCCACCTTAGGGGGGGCCGGGGAGCTGTTTTTT CATLGGAGELFF
. TRBD1 14 TRBJ1-2 TRBV4-1 TGCGCCAGCAGCCTTACCAGGGGGCTGGATGGCTACACCTTC CASSLTRGLDGYTF
. . 14 TRBJ2-1 TRBV19 TGTGCCAGTAGTATAGATCGAGGGCGAAATGAGCAGTTCTTC CASSIDRGRNEQFF